These T cell receptor beta chains were read from a single sample in a study of T cell responses to AZD1222 COVID-19 vaccine. Profiling relied on immunoSEQ multiplex PCR, and the TCRdb table lists in-frame clones only, not all of them. Of around 140,000 clones detected, 93% appear once; the ten largest clones hold over 4%. The sample here was peripheral blood, taken on day 0 of AZD1222 vaccination. These receptors were collected from an adult in good health. Each CDR3 is given with its conserved first and last residue. D genes are given only for firm matches. Only part of the rows carry a size: once, few, many, or a class if the clone is expanded.

>TRBV19|TRBJ1-6|-|-
TGTGCCAGTAGTGGGGCGGGGAAATGGGACTCACCCCTCCACTTT
CASSGAGKWDSPLHF
>TRBV18|TRBJ2-2|once|TRBD2
TGTGCCAGCTCACCTGTAGCGGGATGGACCGGGGAGCTGTTTTTT
CASSPVAGWTGELFF
>TRBV4-1|TRBJ1-3|-|-
TGCGCCAGCAGCCAAGAGGGAAACACCATATATTTT
CASSQEGNTIYF
>TRBV5-1|TRBJ2-1|-|-
TGCGCCAGCAGACCCGGGACCCCATCCTACAATGAGCAGTTCTTC
CASRPGTPSYNEQFF
>TRBV6-5|TRBJ2-2|-|-
TGTGCCAGCACTTACGCGAACACCGGGGAGCTGTTTTTT
CASTYANTGELFF
>TRBV6-6|TRBJ2-2|-|TRBD2
TGTGCCAGCAGCCCCGGGACTAGCAGTAACACCGGGGAGCTGTTTTTT
CASSPGTSSNTGELFF
>TRBV10-2|TRBJ2-5|once|TRBD1
TGCGCCAGCAGGCTTAATCCACAGGGGGGCCAAGAGACCCAGTACTTC
CASRLNPQGGQETQYF
>TRBV25-1|TRBJ2-7|-|TRBD1
TGTGCCAGCAGCCGGACAGGGATTTGGCGCGAGCAGTACTTC
CASSRTGIWREQYF
>TRBV3-1/TRBV3-2|TRBJ2-3|-|TRBD2
TGTGCCAGCACGGCGGGAGTAGCAGATACGCAGTATTTT
CASTAGVADTQYF
>TRBV7-9|TRBJ1-2|-|TRBD1
TGTGCCAGCAGCCGACAGGGTGACTATGGCTACACCTTC
CASSRQGDYGYTF